A single sample is the source of the 14 T cell receptor beta chains below, sequenced in a study of control samples from healthy donors and cancer patients. Some clones are missing from TCRdb's copy, which holds only in-frame ones; the method was immunoSEQ multiplex PCR. The sample consists of over 70,000 clones, 85% to 90% of them appearing once. Sequencing input: blood. The receptors were sampled from a woman aged 60-75 years in good health.

This clone was observed once. This rearrangement joins TRBV2 to TRBJ2-7; D uncertain. The CDR3 contains 15 residues. Trimming left V 2 bases short and J 3 bases short, with 14 bases between. The germline V gene encodes CDR1 SNHLY and CDR2 FYNNEI. In DNA, the CDR3 is TGTGCCAGCAGTGAACATTTGGGCGGAGACTACGAGCAGTACTTC. It is translated as CASSEHLGGDYEQYF.

Here the CDR3 reads CASPSPGDRNYYGYTF. The DNA of the CDR3 is TGTGCCAGTCCCAGTCCAGGGGACAGGAATTACTATGGCTACACCTTC. This chain uses TRBV2 with TRBJ1-2; 8 nucleotides align to TRBD1. CDR1 and CDR2 from the germline V gene are SNHLY and FYNNEI. V dropped 9 bases and J dropped 3; count of bases not matched to a gene: 15. CDR3 length equals 16 residues.

V and J are TRBV5-1 and TRBJ2-1; 8 nucleotides line up with TRBD2. CDR1 is SGHRS and CDR2 is YFSETQ in the germline V gene. The CDR3 length is 16 residues. V was pared by 3 bases and J by 1 base, with 6 bases of the junction left unmatched. CDR3 coding DNA: TGCGCCAGCAGCTCCGGGTTAGCGGGGTCCTACAATGAGCAGTTCTTC. Translation gives CASSSGLAGSYNEQFF. The entire variable domain, with the rest obtained from reference TRBV5-1 and TRBJ2-1, is as follows: KAGVTQTPRYLIKTRGQQVTLSCSPISGHRSVSWYQQTPGQGLQFLFEYFSETQRNKGNFPGRFSGRQFSNSRSEMNVSTLELGDSALYLCASSSGLAGSYNEQFFGPGTRLTVL.

The chain combines TRBV5-1 with TRBJ2-7; 9 bases line up with TRBD2. In germline, CDR1 is SGHRS, CDR2 YFSETQ. Trimming cost V 2 bases and J 0 bases; bases outside gene matches: 3. This CDR3 has 15 residues. In DNA, the CDR3 is TGCGCCAGCAGCTTTAGCGGGAGCCCCTCCTACGAGCAGTACTTC. As protein: CASSFSGSPSYEQYF.

Only a few counts were recorded for this clone. V gene TRBV4-2 combines with J gene TRBJ2-7; TRBD2 agrees at 9 bases. V lost 0 bases and J lost 2; bases outside the gene matches: 8. Germline CDR1 LGHNA, CDR2 YNFKEQ. The CDR3 consists of 17 residues. The chain's CDR3 is CASSQESWLAGTYEQYF. In DNA form, the CDR3 reads TGTGCCAGCAGCCAAGAGAGCTGGCTAGCGGGGACCTACGAGCAGTACTTC.

V gene TRBV25-1 combines with J gene TRBJ2-7; D not certain. The CDR3 loop spans 14 amino acids. CDR1 is MGHDK, CDR2 SYGVNS, per germline. Trimming left V 3 bases short and J 2 bases short, with 11 bases between. CDR3 nucleotides: TGTGCCAGCAGTGACCCTAAAGGGCCCTACGAGCAGTACTTC. Protein product: CASSDPKGPYEQYF.

This clone was seen just once. This rearrangement joins TRBV24-1 to TRBJ1-5, with unresolved D. The germline CDR1 and CDR2 sequences are KGHDR and SFDVKD. The CDR3 length is 13 residues. Deletions cut 3 bases from V and 9 bases from J, with 11 bases between. The CDR3 protein is CATSDSTPGPQHF. As DNA, the CDR3 is TGTGCCACCAGTGATAGCACCCCGGGGCCCCAGCATTTT.

In this sample, this clone turned up once. This chain uses TRBV5-4 with TRBJ2-1; 9 bases agree with TRBD2. The germline CDR1 and CDR2 sequences are SGHNT and YYREEE (reference sequence). CDR3 length equals 13 residues. Unmatched junction bases numbered 0, after V lost 2 bases and J lost 6 bases. The CDR3 loop is CASSLAGGNEQFF. The CDR3 DNA reads as TGTGCCAGCAGCTTAGCGGGGGGCAATGAGCAGTTCTTC.

The chain couples TRBV28 to TRBJ1-5; D not resolved. V was shortened by 8 bases and J by 5 bases, with 16 bases between the two germline ends. Germline V gene data show CDR1 as MDHEN and CDR2 as SYDVKM. This CDR3 comprises 14 residues. The CDR3 coding sequence is TGTGCCAGCCCAATAGAGGGATGGGATCAGCCCCAGCATTTT. This sequence encodes CASPIEGWDQPQHF.

The genes are TRBV10-1 and TRBJ2-3; D remains unclear. V shed 8 bases and J shed 6 bases, with 18 bases lying between them. CDR1 and CDR2 (germline): WNHNN, SYGVQD (reference sequence). The CDR3 totals 14 residues. The CDR3 protein is CASSHRIREDTQYF. DNA of the CDR3: TGCGCCAGCTCCCATCGTATACGTGAGGATACGCAGTATTTT.

V and J are TRBV7-9 and TRBJ1-2; 9 bases line up with TRBD1. Per the germline V gene, CDR1 is SEHNR and CDR2 is FQNEAQ (reference sequence). After removal of 2 bases from V and 6 bases from J, the junction contained 4 bases not matched to a gene. The CDR3 covers 14 residues. CDR3: CASSLMDRGHGYTF. For the CDR3, the DNA is TGTGCCAGCAGCTTAATGGACAGGGGCCATGGCTACACCTTC.

This rearrangement joins TRBV7-2 to TRBJ1-5; D remains ambiguous. The CDR3 loop spans 12 amino acids. The V end lost 5 bases, the J end lost 4 bases, and 6 bases lay between the germline ends. Germline V lookup: CDR1 SGHTA, CDR2 FQGNSA. The CDR3 reads CASSKDNQPQHF. CDR3 DNA sequence: TGTGCCAGCAGCAAAGATAATCAGCCCCAGCATTTT.

V is TRBV4-3 and J is TRBJ2-2, with D possibly matching TRBD1 (6 bases). The germline V gene has CDR1 LGHNA and CDR2 YSLEER. The V end was cut by 1 base, the J end by 6 bases, with 9 bases between. The CDR3 spans 14 residues. CDR3 sequence reads: CASSQVRQAGELFF. The CDR3 bases are TGCGCCAGCAGCCAAGTCAGACAGGCCGGGGAGCTGTTTTTT.

The V gene is TRBV28, the J gene TRBJ1-1, with 8 bases that match TRBD1. The ends lost 6 bases at V and 10 bases at J; junction bases unmatched: 10. Germline values: CDR1 MDHEN, CDR2 SYDVKM. The CDR3 runs 13 residues. DNA for the CDR3: TGTGCCAGCAGCCCAGGGACAGGTAGTGGAGCTTTCTTT. It specifies CASSPGTGSGAFF.